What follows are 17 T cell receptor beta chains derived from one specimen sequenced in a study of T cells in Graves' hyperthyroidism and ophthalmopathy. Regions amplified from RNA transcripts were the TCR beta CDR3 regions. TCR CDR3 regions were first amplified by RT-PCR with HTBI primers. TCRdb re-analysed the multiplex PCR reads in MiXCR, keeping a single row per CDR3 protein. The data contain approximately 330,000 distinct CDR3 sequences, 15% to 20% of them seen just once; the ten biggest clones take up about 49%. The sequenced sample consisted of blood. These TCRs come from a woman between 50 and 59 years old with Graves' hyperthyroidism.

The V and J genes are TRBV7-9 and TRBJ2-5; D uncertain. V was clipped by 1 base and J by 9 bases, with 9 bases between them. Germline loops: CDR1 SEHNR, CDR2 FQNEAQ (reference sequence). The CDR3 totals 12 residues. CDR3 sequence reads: CASSLGTESQYF. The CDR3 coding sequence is TGTGCCAGCAGCTTAGGCACGGAGTCCCAGTACTTC. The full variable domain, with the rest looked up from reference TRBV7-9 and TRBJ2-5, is DTGVSQNPRHKITKRGQNVTFRCDPISEHNRLYWYRQTLGQGPEFLTYFQNEAQLEKSRLLSDRFSAERPKGSFSTLEIQRTEQGDSAMYLCASSLGTESQYFGPGTRLLVL.

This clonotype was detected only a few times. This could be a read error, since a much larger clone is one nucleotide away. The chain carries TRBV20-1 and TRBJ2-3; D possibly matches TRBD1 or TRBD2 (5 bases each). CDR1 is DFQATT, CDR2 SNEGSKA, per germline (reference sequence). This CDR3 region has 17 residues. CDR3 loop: CSARWGTAALSTDAQYF. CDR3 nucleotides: TGCAGTGCTAGATGGGGCACAGCGGCCCTTAGCACAGATGCGCAGTATTTT.

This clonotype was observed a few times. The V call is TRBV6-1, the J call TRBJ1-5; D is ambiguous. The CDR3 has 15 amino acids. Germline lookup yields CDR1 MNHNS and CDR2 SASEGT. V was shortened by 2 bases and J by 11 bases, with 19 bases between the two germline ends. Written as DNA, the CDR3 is TGTGCCAGCAGTGAAACGGGCAGCCCCGTTGTGGCCCAGCATTTT. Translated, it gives CASSETGSPVVAQHF.

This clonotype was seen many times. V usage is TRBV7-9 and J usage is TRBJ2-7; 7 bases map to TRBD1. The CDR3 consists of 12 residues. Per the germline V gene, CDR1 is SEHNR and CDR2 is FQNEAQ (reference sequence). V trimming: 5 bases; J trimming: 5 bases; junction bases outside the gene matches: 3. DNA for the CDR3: TGTGCCAGCAGCCAAACAGGGGACGAGCAGTACGTC. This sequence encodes CASSQTGDEQYV.

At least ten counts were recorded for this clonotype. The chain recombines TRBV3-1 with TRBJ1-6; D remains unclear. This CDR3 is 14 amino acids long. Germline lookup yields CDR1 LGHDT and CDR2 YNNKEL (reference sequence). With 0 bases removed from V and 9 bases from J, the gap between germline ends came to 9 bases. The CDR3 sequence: CASSQDVSSSPLHF. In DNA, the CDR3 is TGTGCCAGCAGCCAAGATGTCAGCTCTTCACCCCTCCACTTT.

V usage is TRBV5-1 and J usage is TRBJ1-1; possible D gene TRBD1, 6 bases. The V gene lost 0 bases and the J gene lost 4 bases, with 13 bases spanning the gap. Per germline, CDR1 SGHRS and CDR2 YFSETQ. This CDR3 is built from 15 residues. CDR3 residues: CASSLVEGGGTEAFF. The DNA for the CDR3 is TGCGCCAGCAGCTTGGTAGAGGGAGGGGGCACTGAAGCTTTCTTT.

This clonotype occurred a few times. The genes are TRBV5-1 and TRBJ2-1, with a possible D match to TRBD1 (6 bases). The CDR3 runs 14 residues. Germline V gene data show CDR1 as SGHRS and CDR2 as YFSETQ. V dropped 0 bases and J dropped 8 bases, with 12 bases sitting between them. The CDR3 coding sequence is TGCGCCAGCAGCTTGGGGACAGCTCTGGATGAGCAGTTCTTC. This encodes CASSLGTALDEQFF.

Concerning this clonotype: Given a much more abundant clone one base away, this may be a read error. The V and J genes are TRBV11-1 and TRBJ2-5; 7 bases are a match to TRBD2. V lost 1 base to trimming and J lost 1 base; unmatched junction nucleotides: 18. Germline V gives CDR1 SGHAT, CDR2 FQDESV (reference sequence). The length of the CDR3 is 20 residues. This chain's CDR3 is CASSLGSGGRAILSQETQYF. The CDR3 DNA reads TGTGCCAGCAGCTTAGGGTCTGGCGGGAGAGCCATATTATCCCAAGAGACCCAGTACTTC.

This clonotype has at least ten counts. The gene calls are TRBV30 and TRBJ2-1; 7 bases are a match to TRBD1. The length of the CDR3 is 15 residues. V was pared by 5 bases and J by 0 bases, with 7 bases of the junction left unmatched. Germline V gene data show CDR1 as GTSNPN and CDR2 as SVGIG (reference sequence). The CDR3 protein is CAWLRQGSSYNEQFF. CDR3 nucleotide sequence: TGTGCCTGGTTGCGACAGGGTAGCTCCTACAATGAGCAGTTCTTC.

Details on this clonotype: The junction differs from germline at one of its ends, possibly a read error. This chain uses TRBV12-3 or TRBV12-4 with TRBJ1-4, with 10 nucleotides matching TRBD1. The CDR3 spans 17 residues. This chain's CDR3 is CAGSTPGQGPSNEKLFF. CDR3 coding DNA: TGTGCCGGCAGTACCCCGGGACAGGGGCCCTCTAATGAAAAACTGTTTTTT.

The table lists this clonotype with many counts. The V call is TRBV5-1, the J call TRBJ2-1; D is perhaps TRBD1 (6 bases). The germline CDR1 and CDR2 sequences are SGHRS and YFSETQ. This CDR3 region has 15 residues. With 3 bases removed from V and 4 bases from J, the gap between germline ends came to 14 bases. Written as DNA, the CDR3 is TGCGCCAGCAGCTCCGACAGGTCCACGTACAATGAGCAGTTCTTC. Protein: CASSSDRSTYNEQFF.

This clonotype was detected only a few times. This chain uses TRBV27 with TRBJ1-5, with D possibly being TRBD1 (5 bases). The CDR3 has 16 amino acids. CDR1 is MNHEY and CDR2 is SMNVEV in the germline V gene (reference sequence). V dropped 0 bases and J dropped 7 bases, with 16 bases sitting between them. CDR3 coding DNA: TGTGCCAGCAGTTTATCCGGTGGGGGTGTTTTGCAGCCCCAGCATTTT. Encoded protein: CASSLSGGGVLQPQHF.

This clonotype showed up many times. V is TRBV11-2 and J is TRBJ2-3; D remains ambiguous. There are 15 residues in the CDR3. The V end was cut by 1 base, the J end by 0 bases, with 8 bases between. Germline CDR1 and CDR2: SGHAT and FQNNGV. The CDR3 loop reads CASSLGQTSTDTQYF. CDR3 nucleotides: TGTGCCAGCAGCTTAGGGCAGACTAGCACAGATACGCAGTATTTT. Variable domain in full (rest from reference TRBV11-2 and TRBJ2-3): EAGVAQSPRYKIIEKRQSVAFWCNPISGHATLYWYQQILGQGPKLLIQFQNNGVVDDSQLPKDRFSAERLKGVDSTLKIQPAKLEDSAVYLCASSLGQTSTDTQYFGPGTRLTVL.

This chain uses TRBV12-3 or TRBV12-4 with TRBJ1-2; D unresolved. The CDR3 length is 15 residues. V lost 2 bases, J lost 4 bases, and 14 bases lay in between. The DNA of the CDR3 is TGTGCCAGCAGTTTACTGGCAAAGGCTAGCTATGGCTACACCTTC. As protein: CASSLLAKASYGYTF.

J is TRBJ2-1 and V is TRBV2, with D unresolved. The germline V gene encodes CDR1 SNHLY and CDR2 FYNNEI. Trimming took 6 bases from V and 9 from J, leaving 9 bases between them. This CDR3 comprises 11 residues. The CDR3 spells CASRGVGEQFF. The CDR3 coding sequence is TGTGCCAGCAGGGGTGTGGGTGAGCAGTTCTTC.

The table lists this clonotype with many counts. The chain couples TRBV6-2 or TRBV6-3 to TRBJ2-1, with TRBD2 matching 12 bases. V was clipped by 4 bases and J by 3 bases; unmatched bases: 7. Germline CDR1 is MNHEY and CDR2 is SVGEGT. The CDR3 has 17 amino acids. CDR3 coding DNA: TGTGCCAGCAGTTCGACTAGCGGGGGCCCTATCTACAATGAGCAGTTCTTC. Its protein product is CASSSTSGGPIYNEQFF.

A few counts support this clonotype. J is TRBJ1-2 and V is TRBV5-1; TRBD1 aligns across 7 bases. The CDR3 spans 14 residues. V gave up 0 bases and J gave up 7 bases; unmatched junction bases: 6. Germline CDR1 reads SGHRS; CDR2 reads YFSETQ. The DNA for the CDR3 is TGCGCCAGCAGCTTGGGTGAAGGGGGCGTTGGCTACACCTTC. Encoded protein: CASSLGEGGVGYTF.